This TCR beta chain was obtained from a study of OX40 agonist ivuxolimab in advanced cancers. Looking at the study overall: Averaging 60 years in age, with a range of about 20 to 90, the cohort was approximately 84% male.

Assay used: immunoSEQ multiplex PCR; TCRdb lists only in-frame clones, some missing. The sample lists tens of thousands of clones; 80% were seen once. V was cut by 1 base and J by 7 bases, with 8 bases left in between. The length of the CDR3 is 13 residues. Germline CDR1 and CDR2: LNHDA and SQIVND (reference sequence). The origin of this receptor is an adult with an advanced solid tumor such as melanoma, head and neck, liver or kidney cancer. The sample consisted of CD4+ or CD8+ T cells sorted from blood, taken in a trial of the OX40 agonist ivuxolimab. The chain combines TRBV19 with TRBJ2-1, with no clear D. The CDR3 region has the DNA TGTGCCAGTAGTATAGGTAACCAGAATGAGCAGTTCTTC. Translating gives CASSIGNQNEQFF.